Below, 3 T cell receptor beta chains from the same sample are listed, as sequenced in a study of blood T cell repertoires in COVID-19. Method: immunoSEQ multiplex PCR; TCRdb's copy keeps in-frame clones and lacks some. Here the sample spans approximately 150,000 clones, 65% to 80% being singletons. The sequenced material came from peripheral blood. These receptors all stem from a man aged 45-65 years with acute or convalescent COVID-19.

V gene TRBV10-3 combines with J gene TRBJ2-7; 9 nucleotides align to TRBD2. The V gene end was trimmed by 0 bases and the J gene end by 6 bases; junction bases not matched to a gene: 6. CDR3 length: 15 amino acids. Germline-derived CDR1 and CDR2 are ENHRY and SYGVKD. CDR3 protein: CAISESGGGGREQYF. In DNA form, the CDR3 reads TGTGCCATCAGTGAGTCAGGCGGGGGGGGCCGCGAGCAGTACTTC.

This clone turned up a few times. V is TRBV18 and J is TRBJ2-1, with TRBD2 matching over 13 bases. Unmatched junction bases numbered 7, after V lost 6 bases and J lost 8 bases. The CDR3 covers 15 residues. CDR1 and CDR2 (germline): KGHSH, LQKENI. This chain's CDR3 is CASSLLAGGPDEQFF. CDR3 bases: TGTGCCAGCTCCCTACTAGCGGGGGGGCCCGATGAGCAGTTCTTC.

The chain carries TRBV6-5 and TRBJ2-5; perhaps TRBD2 as D (6 bases). The V end was cut by 6 bases, the J end by 5 bases, with 16 bases between. The CDR3 loop spans 14 amino acids. CDR1 MNHEY and CDR2 SVGAGI come from the germline V gene. The CDR3 DNA is TGTGCCAGCAGATCACTCGCGGGGAAGGAGACCCAGTACTTC. It yields the protein CASRSLAGKETQYF.